This record covers a single T cell receptor (beta chain). This clone is classified as medium-sized (0.01 to 0.1%). The specificity of this receptor is unknown. No base qualities exist here, and no much larger clone lies one base off it. On a FACSAria III, memory CD4+ T cells were FACS-sorted to over 95% purity, defined as all CD4+ cells except CD45RA+CCR7+CD95- naive cells. Blood from healthy donors came from blood donation centers in Switzerland. Positive selection with CD4 and CD14 magnetic microbeads was used to enrich total CD4+ T cells and monocytes. Before sorting, CD8+, CD14+, CD16+, CD56+, CD19+ and CD25-bright cells were excluded. To assess in vivo expansion of bacteria-reactive clonotypes, total memory CD4+ T cells from two blood donors were sequenced directly ex vivo. Ficoll-Paque Plus was used to isolate peripheral blood mononuclear cells from donor blood. Deep-level sequencing was performed on ex vivo total memory CD4+ samples, with a detection sensitivity of one cell in 200,000. The QIAamp DNA Micro Kit was used to extract genomic DNA from cell pellets, and spectrophotometry was used to check the quantity and purity of the genomic DNA. The immunoSEQ multiplex PCR assay was used to amplify TCR Vbeta CDR3 regions. The Illumina HiSeq platform was used to sequence the amplicons. Retrieved sequences were 87 nucleotides long and contained the CDR3 region. As for how the authors treated the data: A clonotype was defined as a unique productive TCR Vbeta nucleotide sequence and was quantified by productive template frequency from ImmunoSEQ Analyzer V3.0. A threshold at the top 5th percentile of each frequency-ranked repertoire was used to define expanded clonotypes. Repertoire overlap was calculated as Chao-Jaccard with the R package fossil and was visualized by nonmetric multidimensional scaling with the R package MASS. The table comes from immuneACCESS by way of TCRdb, which keeps in-frame sequences with V and J called. Part of the clones is missing from these tables; in studies checked, under half for an unresolved V gene and the rest for unknown reasons. D and trimming come from the DNA, and the V and J calls and clone size come from that table. This sample holds fewer than 35,000 clones; approximately 80% were observed only once. Around 0.91% of the sample goes to the ten largest clones.

The data are from a study of human CD4 T cells and Enterobacteriaceae (dated by TCRdb to 2020 to 2022). The research as a whole found: The reactivity of ex vivo clonotypes was inferred solely through the matching of nucleotide sequences to CFSE-low cultures from the same donors. In ex vivo samples, clonotypes with broad cross-reactivity seemed more expanded than specific clonotypes, as 11 of 19 and most of the roughly 35 fell within the top 5%.

Between the V and J ends, shortened by 4 bases and 3 bases respectively, the junction contains 11 bases. Sequences SGHNT (CDR1) and YYREEE (CDR2) are obtained from the germline V gene (reference sequence). The CDR3 numbers 14 residues from cysteine through phenylalanine. Only CDR3 DNA remains: 42 bases, in frame from the first base. Material for sequencing was memory CD4+ T cells from blood. The cell subset or site label corresponds to: total memory CD4 T cells sorted directly ex vivo, unstimulated. The chain is encoded by TRBV5-4 joined to TRBJ1-3, with the D gene not clear enough to name. The TCR sequence derives from a human donor in good health. The nucleotides read TGTGCCAGCAGCGCGGTGACGGATGGAAACACCATATATTTT. The translation is CASSAVTDGNTIYF.